This T cell receptor beta chain was sequenced for a study of monozygotic twins with inflammatory bowel disease (dated by TCRdb to about 2019). As for the study more broadly: In total, about 30 monozygotic twin pairs made up the full study: 19 Danish pairs, all IBD-discordant, plus nine German pairs, of which four were IBD-concordant and five were IBD-discordant. The search for disease-associated traits relied mainly on comparing, within discordant pairs, IBD patients with their genetically identical healthy co-twins. Each individual had, on average, about 151 000 unique TCRalpha sequences and 181 000 unique TCRbeta sequences available for analysis.

As for this clonotype: There is no known antigen for this receptor.

From each donor, a roughly 2.7 ml peripheral blood sample was drawn into PAXgene tubes and stored at -80 degrees C. Without T cell sorting, total RNA was isolated from whole blood using the PAXgene blood miRNA kit on an automated QIAcube. Peripheral blood from monozygotic twin pairs who were concordant or discordant for inflammatory bowel disease underwent deep TCRalpha and TCRbeta repertoire profiling using unique molecular barcoding. Smoking habits were recorded for all twin pairs, and individuals were classified as current, former or never smokers. What the authors observed across the whole study: No single strong signal or clonotype linked to IBD turned up in the results, so the idea that one exists was not supported. Compared with healthy twins, IBD patients had fewer clonotypes in common with other individuals, a difference most pronounced in patients showing signs of disease activity. Concordant and discordant twins showed no difference in repertoire similarity, possibly because of limited statistical power. Differing immunosuppressive treatments among patients may have added background noise and inter-individual variability to the repertoires. Measured by the inverse Simpson index, TCRbeta repertoire diversity was lower in IBD patients than in their healthy co-twins. The analysis was unable to tell apart different T cell subtypes.

Library method: 5' RACE. For each TCR library, approximately 3,700 ng of total RNA was used. For each sample, cDNA synthesis with SMARTScribe reverse transcriptase was split into eight separate reactions. During cDNA synthesis, unique molecular identifiers containing a 6-nucleotide sample barcode were introduced by template switching. Amplification of TCRalpha and TCRbeta cDNA involved two nested PCRs of approximately 17 and 9 cycles, and each PCR was followed by bead purification. Before amplification, cDNA was treated with uracil DNA-glycosylase and purified using the QIAquick PCR purification kit. The second PCR was the step at which Illumina TruSeq-compatible adapters and sample-specific barcodes were added. Library quality and concentration were checked on TapeStation and Qubit, and libraries were pooled at around 4.7 ng each. Sequencing of pooled libraries was carried out on an Illumina HiSeq2500 single-index Rapid Run using 2 x 100 bp reads and custom sequencing primers. In the paper's pipeline: MiGEC version 1.2.6 was used for UMI-based consensus assembly to correct PCR and sequencing errors. MiXCR version 2.1.1 was used for V(D)J alignment, clonotype assembly and CDR3 extraction. Gene usage, clonotype sharing and MAIT/NKT TCR abundance were normalised by analysing the top 1000, 10 000 and 20 000 clonotypes per sample. After downsampling to 27 000 UMIs, diversity was calculated as the inverse Simpson index using the vegan R package. Statistical testing used paired Mann-Whitney U tests on the discordant twin pairs and applied Benjamini-Hochberg correction for multiple testing. After the reads were reprocessed by TCRdb, one entry was made per CDR3 protein sequence, with no DNA. These V and J calls are TCRdb output, not the study's own analysis. The table for this sample shows some 90,000 distinct CDR3 sequences. Approximately 7.4% of the sample comes from the top ten.

Inclusive of the bounding cysteine and phenylalanine, the CDR3 is 15 residues long. DNA is not recorded here. Via the germline V gene, CDR1 is SGHRS and CDR2 YFSETQ. The clonotype was recovered from a human donor with ulcerative colitis or Crohn's disease, or a healthy co-twin of an affected twin (not recorded which). The sequence joins TRBV5-1 to TRBJ2-1; there is no DNA to check the TCRdb D call of TRBD2. Sample: blood. The CDR3 protein is CASSEGLAGINEQFF.